The 32 T cell receptor beta chains presented below share a single source sample, sequenced in a study of Graves' ophthalmopathy and Graves' hyperthyroidism. Amplification of the TCR beta CDR3 regions used RNA transcripts (as template). HTBI primers primed a first-round RT-PCR, and a second-round multiplex PCR followed. Using its own MiXCR run on the multiplex PCR reads, TCRdb lists one record per CDR3 protein. This sample has about 16,000 distinct CDR3 sequences, with about 46% found just once. Material: peripheral blood. The receptors here all came from a woman aged 35 to 49 with stable Graves' hyperthyroidism.

V is TRBV20-1 and J is TRBJ1-6; TRBD1 matches 9 bases. The V and J ends lost 5 bases and 7 bases, in that order; junction bases with no gene match: 15. The CDR3 is made up of 17 amino acids. From germline, CDR1 is DFQATT and CDR2 SNEGSKA (reference sequence). The CDR3: CSAALADRGGGNSPLHF. CDR3 coding DNA: TGCAGTGCTGCCCTCGCGGACAGGGGAGGGGGGAATTCACCCCTCCACTTT.

In this sample, this clonotype is medium-sized. The chain has TRBV29-1 and TRBJ1-1; the D gene is possibly TRBD1 (5 bases). Trimming took 3 bases from V and 3 from J, leaving 14 bases between them. The V gene's germline CDR1 is SQVTM and CDR2 ANQGSEA. There are 14 residues in the CDR3. The CDR3 here is CSVDRQLGDTEAFF. As DNA, the CDR3 is TGCAGCGTTGATCGACAGTTGGGCGACACTGAAGCTTTCTTT.

Comments on this clonotype: A much bigger clone sits one base away, suggesting this may be a read error. The J gene is TRBJ2-1, the V gene TRBV6-1, with D unresolved. CDR3 length: 10 residues. Germline CDR1 is MNHNS and CDR2 is SASEGT. The CDR3 DNA follows: TGTGCCAGCAGTGAAATCGGGCAGGTCTTC. It is translated as CASSEIGQVF.

The chain has TRBV19 and TRBJ2-2; TRBD2 is a possible D gene (5 bases). CDR1 and CDR2 from the germline V gene are LNHDA and SQIVND (reference sequence). This CDR3 is 15 amino acids long. V dropped 4 bases and J dropped 0 bases, with 9 bases sitting between them. In DNA form, the CDR3 reads TGTGCCAGTAGTAAGTTGAGGGCGAACACCGGGGAGCTGTTTTTT. It yields the protein CASSKLRANTGELFF. The variable domain in full, completed from reference TRBV19 and TRBJ2-2, reads DGGITQSPKYLFRKEGQNVTLSCEQNLNHDAMYWYRQDPGQGLRLIYYSQIVNDFQKGDIAEGYSVSREKKESFPLTVTSAQKNPTAFYLCASSKLRANTGELFFGEGSRLTVL.

By share, this clonotype counts as medium-sized. The rearrangement joins TRBV24-1 to TRBJ2-7, with 8 bases matching TRBD1. Germline CDR1 reads KGHDR; CDR2 reads SFDVKD. V shed 4 bases and J 3 bases; nucleotides not matched to a gene: 4. This CDR3 has 14 residues. The CDR3 loop reads CATSETGVIYEQYF. CDR3 in DNA: TGTGCCACCAGTGAGACAGGGGTGATCTACGAGCAGTACTTC.

This clonotype was recorded many times. This chain joins TRBV7-9 and TRBJ2-1; a possible D gene is TRBD1 (5 bases). The CDR3 is 16 residues long. Germline V gene sequence: CDR1 SEHNR, CDR2 FQNEAQ (reference sequence). V lost 6 bases, J lost 3 bases, and 18 bases lay in between. CDR3 DNA sequence: TGTGCCAGCAGTCCTTGGGGCAGGTATCACTACAATGAGCAGTTCTTC. Translated, it gives CASSPWGRYHYNEQFF.

This clonotype rates as medium-sized. The chain carries TRBV7-3 and TRBJ1-5, with 9 bases fitting TRBD1. This CDR3 contains 13 residues. After removal of 4 bases from V and 7 bases from J, the junction contained 2 bases not matched to a gene. From germline, CDR1 is SGHTA and CDR2 FQGTGA. The CDR3 loop reads CASSSDRGQPQHF. As DNA, the CDR3 is TGTGCCAGCAGCTCGGACAGGGGACAGCCCCAGCATTTT.

Comment on this clonotype: Being one base from a much bigger clone, this may be a read error. The gene calls are TRBV7-1 and TRBJ2-7; the D gene is possibly TRBD1 (6 bases). TRBV7-1 counts as an open reading frame of uncertain function. The length of the CDR3 is 12 residues. The DNA for the CDR3 is TGTGCCATCAGCTCACAGGGCCCCGAGCAGTACTTC. As protein: CAISSQGPEQYF.

The sample holds a few counts of this clonotype. This chain connects TRBV30 to TRBJ1-1; a possible D gene is TRBD1 (5 bases). Germline V lookup: CDR1 GTSNPN, CDR2 SVGIG (reference sequence). V dropped 1 base and J dropped 0 bases, with 9 bases sitting between them. This CDR3 is 14 amino acids long. CDR3 DNA: TGTGCCTGGAGTGATGTCAGGGTGAACACTGAAGCTTTCTTT. It is translated as CAWSDVRVNTEAFF.

The chain carries TRBV6-5 and TRBJ2-3, with D perhaps TRBD2 (6 bases). The length of the CDR3 is 15 residues. The germline gives CDR1 MNHEY, CDR2 SVGAGI. Deletions cut 5 bases from V and 4 bases from J, with 16 bases between. The CDR3 is CASSIEWGVADTQYF. DNA of the CDR3: TGTGCCAGCAGTATCGAGTGGGGGGTAGCAGATACGCAGTATTTT.

This clonotype appeared many times. The chain has TRBV6-6 and TRBJ1-5; 8 nucleotides agree with TRBD1. V was pared by 11 bases and J by 7 bases, with 10 bases of the junction left unmatched. The germline V gene encodes CDR1 MNHNY and CDR2 SVGAGI (reference sequence). This CDR3 spans 13 amino acids. CDR3 in DNA: TGTGCCTCCAAGACAGGGGTGGAACAGCCCCAGCATTTT. Residues: CASKTGVEQPQHF.

A note on this clonotype: One end of the junction varies from germline; a read error may be responsible. The CDR3 loop is CANSSVLNRVFDEQYF. CDR3 sequence (DNA): TGTGCCAACAGTTCGGTCTTGAACAGGGTTTTCGACGAGCAGTACTTC. The V and J genes are TRBV6-2 or TRBV6-3 and TRBJ2-7; perhaps TRBD1 as D (6 bases). Germline V CDR1 and CDR2: MNHEY, SVGEGT. This CDR3 comprises 16 residues.

In this sample, this clonotype turned up a few times. The rearrangement links TRBV24-1 to TRBJ1-4, with D unclear. V was pared by 5 bases and J by 4 bases, with 7 bases between. Per germline, CDR1 KGHDR and CDR2 SFDVKD. This CDR3 region has 13 residues. CDR3 DNA sequence: TGTGCCACCAGTGCCAGTGTTAATGAAAAACTGTTTTTT. This encodes CATSASVNEKLFF.

This clonotype was recorded only once. Relative to the germline gene, one junction end is altered; a read error may explain this. J is TRBJ2-1 and V is TRBV7-9; D is undetermined. Germline V gene lookup returns CDR1 SEHNR and CDR2 FQNEAQ (reference sequence). CDR3 length: 12 residues. DNA of the CDR3: TGTGCCTGCAGCCGCGGACCCAATGAGCAGTTCTTC. It codes for CACSRGPNEQFF.

This clonotype was picked up a small number of times. The chain couples TRBV19 to TRBJ2-5; the match to TRBD1 covers 12 bases. Germline V lookup: CDR1 LNHDA, CDR2 SQIVND (reference sequence). This CDR3 has 13 residues. V was pared by 9 bases and J by 4 bases, with 3 bases of the junction left unmatched. This chain's CDR3 is CASGTGGGETQYF. DNA for the CDR3: TGTGCCAGCGGGACAGGGGGCGGAGAGACCCAGTACTTC.

Note on this clonotype: Just one base apart from a much larger clone, this may be a read error. The chain recombines TRBV12-3 or TRBV12-4 with TRBJ2-5; 7 bases line up with TRBD1. The CDR3 loop spans 14 amino acids. The V gene end was trimmed by 7 bases and the J gene end by 0 bases; junction bases not matched to a gene: 5. The CDR3 loop reads CASKEGQHQETQYF. The CDR3 DNA reads as TGTGCCAGCAAAGAGGGACAGCACCAAGAGACCCAGTACTTC.

By share, this clonotype ranks as large (0.1 to 1%). The V gene is TRBV25-1, the J gene TRBJ2-5; D is possibly TRBD1 (5 bases). This CDR3 is 15 amino acids long. Trimming removed 1 base at V and 7 bases at J, with 16 bases between. Germline-derived CDR1 and CDR2 are MGHDK and SYGVNS. The CDR3 DNA reads as TGTGCCAGCAGTGAATCGGTTGGGCAGGGCGGGACCCAGTACTTC. This encodes CASSESVGQGGTQYF. Variable domain in full (rest from reference TRBV25-1 and TRBJ2-5): EADIYQTPRYLVIGTGKKITLECSQTMGHDKMYWYQQDPGMELHLIHYSYGVNSTEKGDLSSESTVSRIRTEHFPLTLESARPSHTSQYLCASSESVGQGGTQYFGPGTRLLVL.

The chain combines TRBV19 with TRBJ2-2; tentative D call: TRBD1 (6 bases). There are 15 residues in the CDR3. CDR1 and CDR2 from the germline V gene are LNHDA and SQIVND (reference sequence). V was trimmed by 3 bases and J by 1 base, leaving 9 bases between them. CDR3 sequence: CASSMGTLNTGELFF. In DNA form, the CDR3 reads TGTGCCAGTAGTATGGGGACACTGAACACCGGGGAGCTGTTTTTT.

Concerning this clonotype: The conserved phenylalanine or tryptophan is not found at the CDR3 terminus, so this likely reflects a read error. The chain combines TRBV20-1 with TRBJ2-1, with D perhaps matching TRBD1 or TRBD2 (5 bases each). The J call could be wrong; TRBJ2-7 is a better fit for the DNA end. CDR3 size: 13 residues. Germline V gene sequence: CDR1 DFQATT, CDR2 SNEGSKA (reference sequence). CDR3 sequence (DNA): TGCAGTGCTGGACCGGGACCACTCAATGAGCAGTACCTC. Translated: CSAGPGPLNEQYL.

The chain recombines TRBV10-3 with TRBJ1-1; 9 positions match TRBD1. Germline loops: CDR1 ENHRY, CDR2 SYGVKD. The CDR3 runs to 14 residues. Trimming removed 10 bases from V and 5 bases from J; junction bases left unmatched: 11. CDR3 protein: CATRGGTGRTEAFF. The DNA of the CDR3 is TGTGCCACCAGAGGCGGGACAGGGAGGACTGAAGCTTTCTTT.

The chain's CDR3 is CASSLSTGTGGAFTQYF. As DNA, the CDR3 is TGTGCCAGCAGTTTAAGTACCGGGACAGGGGGCGCGTTTACGCAGTATTTT. V gene TRBV9 combines with J gene TRBJ2-3, with 12 bases fitting TRBD1. This CDR3 comprises 17 residues. V dropped 5 bases and J dropped 8; count of bases not matched to a gene: 15. Germline loops: CDR1 SGDLS, CDR2 YYNGEE. The full variable domain, in which reference TRBV9 and TRBJ2-3 provide the parts outside the CDR3, is DSGVTQTPKHLITATGQRVTLRCSPRSGDLSVYWYQQSLDQGLQFLIQYYNGEERAKGNILERFSAQQFPDLHSELNLSSLELGDSALYFCASSLSTGTGGAFTQYFGPGTRLTVL.

In this sample, this clonotype turned up once. The chain employs TRBV19 and TRBJ1-6; D gene unclear. CDR1 is LNHDA, CDR2 SQIVND, per germline (reference sequence). The V and J ends lost 5 bases and 14 bases respectively, with 1 base between them. The CDR3 loop spans 8 amino acids. The CDR3 loop is CASSALHF. The CDR3, as DNA: TGTGCCAGTAGTGCCCTCCACTTT.

The rearrangement links TRBV5-1 to TRBJ2-3; 8 bases line up with TRBD2. CDR1 SGHRS and CDR2 YFSETQ come from the germline V gene. There are 15 residues in the CDR3. J was trimmed by 4 bases and V by 1 base; bases with no gene match: 5. The DNA for the CDR3 is TGCGCCAGCAGCTTGACCAGCGGGAGTCCAGATACGCAGTATTTT. Its protein is CASSLTSGSPDTQYF.

V is TRBV2 and J is TRBJ2-5; 7 nucleotides agree with TRBD1. The CDR3 is 15 amino acids. After removal of 3 bases from V and 5 bases from J, the junction contained 9 bases not matched to a gene. Germline V gives CDR1 SNHLY, CDR2 FYNNEI. The CDR3 bases are TGTGCCAGCAGTGATTACAGGGGTCCGCGGGAGACCCAGTACTTC. Protein sequence: CASSDYRGPRETQYF. Full variable domain (remainder filled in from reference TRBV2 and TRBJ2-5): EPEVTQTPSHQVTQMGQEVILRCVPISNHLYFYWYRQILGQKVEFLVSFYNNEISEKSEIFDDQFSVERPDGSNFTLKIRSTKLEDSAMYFCASSDYRGPRETQYFGPGTRLLVL.

Remarks on this clonotype: The junction differs from germline at one of its ends, possibly a read error. CDR3 DNA sequence: TGTGCCGGCAGCCCAGGGGGACAGGGGACTTCACCCCTCCACTTT. Translating it yields CAGSPGGQGTSPLHF. This sequence joins TRBV7-9 and TRBJ1-6; the match to TRBD1 covers 10 bases. The CDR3 is 15 amino acids. Looked up from germline, CDR1 is SEHNR and CDR2 is FQNEAQ (reference sequence).

The gene calls are TRBV5-4 and TRBJ2-3; no clear D gene. Germline loops: CDR1 SGHNT, CDR2 YYREEE (reference sequence). The CDR3 is 12 amino acids. The V gene lost 5 bases and the J gene lost 2 bases, with 6 bases spanning the gap. This CDR3 is CASSGYTDTQYF. CDR3 DNA sequence: TGTGCCAGCAGTGGGTACACAGATACGCAGTATTTT.

This clonotype was seen a handful of times. The CDR3: CASSQNILTDTQYF. As DNA, the CDR3 is TGTGCCAGCAGCCAGAATATTCTGACAGATACGCAGTATTTT. The genes are TRBV7-2 and TRBJ2-3, with D uncertain. Germline values: CDR1 SGHTA, CDR2 FQGNSA. CDR3 length: 14 amino acids. V lost 5 bases to trimming and J lost 3 bases, with 12 bases between them.

The CDR3 DNA is TGTGCCAGCAGGGGGACAGGGGTTGAGCAGTACTTC. This encodes CASRGTGVEQYF. The chain joins TRBV12-3 or TRBV12-4 to TRBJ2-7; 10 bases fit TRBD1. CDR3 length: 12 residues. Trimming at V came to 6 bases and at J to 7 bases, leaving 3 bases not matched to a gene.

This clonotype was seen repeatedly, ten times or more. This chain joins TRBV12-3 or TRBV12-4 and TRBJ2-7, with D perhaps matching TRBD1 (5 bases). The CDR3 contains 13 residues. Trimming shortened V by 3 bases and J by 1 base, and 7 bases separated the two germline ends. Here the CDR3 DNA reads TGTGCCAGCAGTTTCCAGGGATCCTACGAGCAGTACTTC. It yields the protein CASSFQGSYEQYF.

As for this clonotype: The missing conserved phenylalanine or tryptophan at the end of this CDR3 makes a read error likely. The chain combines TRBV10-3 with TRBJ1-6, with D tentatively TRBD1 (6 bases). This CDR3 is built from 13 residues. Trimming pared 11 bases from V and 13 bases from J, leaving 21 bases between. Per germline, CDR1 ENHRY and CDR2 SYGVKD. The CDR3 region is CAVTQGWGSPLHS. Written as DNA, the CDR3 is TGTGCCGTTACACAGGGCTGGGGTTCGCCCCTCCACTCT.

The V call is TRBV9, the J call TRBJ1-1; tentatively, D is TRBD1 (5 bases). CDR3 length: 12 residues. Trimming removed 4 bases at V and 8 bases at J, with 12 bases between. The germline V gene encodes CDR1 SGDLS and CDR2 YYNGEE. The CDR3 is CASSKAGHEAFF. The CDR3 region has the DNA TGTGCCAGCAGCAAGGCAGGACACGAAGCTTTCTTT. Based on the CDR3 plus reference TRBV9 and TRBJ1-1, the full variable domain is DSGVTQTPKHLITATGQRVTLRCSPRSGDLSVYWYQQSLDQGLQFLIQYYNGEERAKGNILERFSAQQFPDLHSELNLSSLELGDSALYFCASSKAGHEAFFGQGTRLTVV.

V gene TRBV7-2 combines with J gene TRBJ2-5; tentative D call: TRBD2 (7 bases). V was cut by 5 bases and J by 5 bases, with 15 bases left in between. Germline CDR1 SGHTA, CDR2 FQGNSA. The CDR3 totals 14 residues. The CDR3 DNA sequence: TGTGCCAGCAGCCGGACAGTGGGGGGGGAGACCCAGTACTTC. Its protein is CASSRTVGGETQYF.